These 17 T cell receptor beta chains originate from one sample sequenced in a study of Ad26.COV2.S vaccination and SARS-CoV-2 variants. The table came from immunoSEQ multiplex PCR; TCRdb's copy has only in-frame clones and leaves some out. Among roughly 300,000 clones listed, about nine tenths were seen once. Treatment specified: 15 to 20 received Ad26.COV2.S at low or high dose, single or two shots; about 5 received placebo; per-sample allocation not given. It was on day 63 after the first vaccine or placebo injection that samples were taken. The sequences come from peripheral blood, collected in a trial of Ad26.COV2.S vaccine versus placebo. Receptors originate from a person between 18 and 65 years old who received the Ad26.COV2.S COVID-19 vaccine or a placebo.

V and J are TRBV7-2 and TRBJ1-5; tentative D call: TRBD1 (6 bases). The germline V and J ends were trimmed by 6 bases and 5 bases, with 17 bases remaining between them. Germline lookup yields CDR1 SGHTA and CDR2 FQGNSA. The CDR3 has 15 amino acids. In DNA form, the CDR3 reads TGTGCCAGCAGACTCGTCGCGGGGGGCGATCAGCCCCAGCATTTT. This codes for CASRLVAGGDQPQHF. The variable domain in full, completed from reference TRBV7-2 and TRBJ1-5, reads GAGVSQSPSNKVTEKGKDVELRCDPISGHTALYWYRQSLGQGLEFLIYFQGNSAPDKSGLPSDRFSAERTGGSVSTLTIQRTQQEDSAVYLCASRLVAGGDQPQHFGDGTRLSIL.

The rearrangement joins TRBV28 to TRBJ1-4; 7 nucleotides agree with TRBD1. This CDR3 has 14 amino acids. Germline values: CDR1 MDHEN, CDR2 SYDVKM. J was trimmed by 5 bases and V by 5 bases; bases with no gene match: 5. As DNA, the CDR3 is TGTGCCAGCAGTCAGACAGGGCTCAATGAAAAACTGTTTTTT. Its protein product is CASSQTGLNEKLFF.

The J gene is TRBJ2-7, the V gene TRBV7-2; D tentatively fits TRBD1 or TRBD2 (6 bases each). Trimming pared 1 base from V and 3 bases from J, leaving 13 bases between. Germline CDR1 reads SGHTA; CDR2 reads FQGNSA. The CDR3 length is 15 residues. CDR3 coding DNA: TGTGCCAGCAGCTTAGGCGACGGGGGCCTCTACGAGCAGTACTTC. Translated: CASSLGDGGLYEQYF.

This clone was observed once. V usage is TRBV5-3 and J usage is TRBJ2-1; D might be TRBD1 (6 bases). TRBV5-3 is known as an ORF, though its function is uncertain. The CDR3 is 14 residues long. Trimming took 4 bases from V and 7 from J, leaving 15 bases between them. The CDR3 sequence is CARSRPGQMNEQFF. DNA of the CDR3: TGTGCCAGAAGCCGACCTGGACAGATGAATGAGCAGTTCTTC.

The CDR3 DNA sequence: TGTGCCAGCAGCGGAAGATCTCGGGACAGGGCTCGCGACACCATATATTTT. The encoded protein is CASSGRSRDRARDTIYF. The chain links TRBV5-5 to TRBJ1-3; TRBD1 matches at 9 bases. This CDR3 contains 17 residues. Trimming cost V 4 bases and J 8 bases; bases outside gene matches: 16. From germline, CDR1 is SGHKS and CDR2 YYEKEE (reference sequence).

The V gene is TRBV4-1, the J gene TRBJ2-7, with 8 positions matching TRBD1. This CDR3 has 19 amino acids. V gave up 4 bases and J gave up 4 bases; unmatched junction bases: 21. Germline-derived CDR1 and CDR2 are MGHRA and YSYEKL. CDR3 in DNA: TGCGCCAGCAGCCTTGGACAGGGCCCTACTATGGACGGGGATTACGAGCAGTACTTC. It translates to CASSLGQGPTMDGDYEQYF.

The chain uses TRBV7-7 and TRBJ2-3, with D possibly being TRBD1 (6 bases). Deletions cut 1 base from V and 6 bases from J, with 11 bases between. Germline CDR1 is SSHAT and CDR2 is FNYEAQ (reference sequence). CDR3 length: 14 amino acids. CDR3 bases: TGTGCCAGCAGCTTAGGTTCAGGGGCCGATACGCAGTATTTT. Protein sequence: CASSLGSGADTQYF. The variable domain in full, completed from reference TRBV7-7 and TRBJ2-3, reads GAGVSQSPRYKVTKRGQDVTLRCDPISSHATLYWYQQALGQGPEFLTYFNYEAQPDKSGLPSDRFSAERPEGSISTLTIQRTEQRDSAMYRCASSLGSGADTQYFGPGTRLTVL.

The rearrangement uses TRBV29-1 and TRBJ1-2, with TRBD1 as a possible D gene (5 bases). CDR1 SQVTM and CDR2 ANQGSEA come from the germline V gene. The CDR3 contains 14 residues. Between the trimmed V and J ends, which lost 7 bases and 3 bases, there was a span of 18 bases. Here the CDR3 reads CSASRPGVDYGYTF. The CDR3 bases are TGCAGCGCGAGTCGACCGGGGGTAGACTATGGCTACACCTTC.

The rearrangement uses TRBV6-4 and TRBJ2-1; 8 bases agree with TRBD2. V gave up 8 bases and J gave up 7 bases; unmatched junction bases: 7. From germline, CDR1 is MRHNA and CDR2 SNTAGT. This CDR3 is built from 13 residues. This CDR3 reads CASARRGGNEQFF. DNA of the CDR3: TGTGCCAGCGCGAGACGGGGGGGGAATGAGCAGTTCTTC.

The V gene is TRBV5-1, the J gene TRBJ1-6; 9 nucleotides align to TRBD1. CDR1 SGHRS and CDR2 YFSETQ come from the germline V gene. V shed 7 bases and J 8 bases; nucleotides not matched to a gene: 7. The CDR3 is 14 amino acids. CDR3 sequence: CASCRDRVDSPLHF. CDR3 in DNA: TGCGCCAGCTGCCGGGACAGGGTCGATTCACCCCTCCACTTT.

This chain connects TRBV18 to TRBJ2-7; D is ambiguous. This CDR3 region has 13 residues. CDR1 is KGHSH and CDR2 is LQKENI in the germline V gene. The V end was cut by 3 bases, the J end by 1 base, with 7 bases between. This CDR3 is CASSPTASYEQYF. CDR3 nucleotide sequence: TGTGCCAGCTCACCTACAGCTTCCTACGAGCAGTACTTC.

The genes are TRBV7-2 and TRBJ1-3; D remains ambiguous. There are 15 residues in the CDR3. CDR1 is SGHTA and CDR2 is FQGNSA in the germline V gene. V was cut by 4 bases and J by 0 bases, with 10 bases left in between. The CDR3 region has the DNA TGTGCCAGCAGCTCCGTCAGTAACTCTGGAAACACCATATATTTT. Translating it yields CASSSVSNSGNTIYF.

The chain has TRBV9 and TRBJ1-6; TRBD1 matches 8 bases. Trimming at V came to 3 bases and at J to 4 bases, leaving 6 bases not matched to a gene. The length of the CDR3 is 16 residues. Germline V gene data show CDR1 as SGDLS and CDR2 as YYNGEE. The chain's CDR3 is CASSGEDRAYNSPLHF. CDR3 DNA sequence: TGTGCCAGCAGCGGAGAGGACAGGGCGTATAATTCACCCCTCCACTTT.

V and J are TRBV27 and TRBJ1-1; no reliable D call. The germline V gene has CDR1 MNHEY and CDR2 SMNVEV (reference sequence). V was pared by 2 bases and J by 5 bases, with 12 bases between. The CDR3 runs to 14 residues. The CDR3 region has the DNA TGTGCCAGCAGTTTAGGTCCCCTGGGGACTGAAGCTTTCTTT. Translating gives CASSLGPLGTEAFF.

The rearrangement joins TRBV5-1 to TRBJ2-2; possibly TRBD1 for D (6 bases). Per germline, CDR1 SGHRS and CDR2 YFSETQ. The CDR3 consists of 15 residues. The ends were cut back, 4 bases at V and 4 bases at J, with 14 bases in the middle. CDR3 DNA sequence: TGCGCCAGCAGCCGGGCAGAGGGGGTCACCGGGGAGCTGTTTTTT. This gives the protein CASSRAEGVTGELFF.

The chain links TRBV28 to TRBJ1-2; D uncertain. CDR3 length: 13 residues. Deletions cut 3 bases from V and 3 bases from J, with 8 bases between. Germline V gene sequence: CDR1 MDHEN, CDR2 SYDVKM. CDR3 loop: CASSLGRHYGYTF. The CDR3 DNA reads as TGTGCCAGCAGTTTGGGTCGGCACTATGGCTACACCTTC.

The chain is built from TRBV5-1 and TRBJ2-1; 7 nucleotides match TRBD2. This CDR3 is 15 amino acids long. The V segment lost 1 base and the J segment 7 bases; nucleotides outside the gene matches: 8. CDR1 SGHRS and CDR2 YFSETQ come from the germline V gene. CDR3 protein: CASSLMREGRNEQFF. In DNA, the CDR3 is TGCGCCAGCAGCTTGATGAGGGAGGGCCGGAATGAGCAGTTCTTC.